Below are 28 T cell receptor beta chains sequenced from a single sample in a study of graft-versus-host responses after intestinal transplantation (dated by TCRdb to the early 2020s). Antigen specificity for these receptors is unknown. Library generation was performed with the immunoSEQ multiplex PCR assay. TCRdb limited this immuneACCESS table to in-frame rearrangements with V and J called. A share of clones is missing; checked studies link under half to unresolved V genes, and the rest is unexplained. The sample data list 89,000 or so clones, and around 80% of these were observed just once. The ten most abundant clones make up roughly 0.83% of the sample. According to the study, the label for this sample's time point signals: cells obtained before transplantation from donor or recipient. The sample was unstimulated CD4+ T cells sorted from spleen or lymph node cells, taken before intestinal transplant. Receptors were obtained from a human donor who received an intestinal transplant.

V usage is TRBV21-1 and J usage is TRBJ2-1; the table's D call, TRBD1, was not checked against the DNA. TRBV21-1 is flagged as a pseudogene. The CDR3 runs to 11 residues. The CDR3 region is CASILLRVQFF. The CDR3 DNA reads TGTGCCAGCATTCTACTCAGGGTACAGTTCTTC.

As DNA, the CDR3 is TGTGCCAGCAGTTACTCGTACGGAGGGACCCAGTACTTC. As protein: CASSYSYGGTQYF. The chain combines TRBV6-5 with TRBJ2-5, with D maybe TRBD2 (5 bases). Between the trimmed V and J ends, which lost 0 bases and 7 bases, there was a span of 9 bases. This CDR3 is built from 13 residues. Germline V gene lookup returns CDR1 MNHEY and CDR2 SVGAGI.

The chain joins TRBV6-5 to TRBJ2-3, with 8 bases identical to TRBD2. Germline V lookup: CDR1 MNHEY, CDR2 SVGAGI. V was pared by 4 bases and J by 6 bases, with 12 bases of the junction left unmatched. This CDR3 has 16 residues. The chain's CDR3 is CASSSPTQRGLDTQYF. As DNA, the CDR3 is TGTGCCAGCAGTTCCCCGACCCAGCGGGGGTTGGATACGCAGTATTTT.

This sequence joins TRBV7-3 and TRBJ2-3, with 8 nucleotides matching TRBD2. V trimming: 2 bases; J trimming: 6 bases; junction bases outside the gene matches: 7. The CDR3 extends over 15 amino acids. The germline V gene encodes CDR1 SGHTA and CDR2 FQGTGA. The CDR3 here is CASSLASGLLDTQYF. In DNA, the CDR3 is TGTGCCAGCAGCTTAGCTAGCGGGCTTTTGGATACGCAGTATTTT.

A single count supports this clone. The CDR3 DNA follows: TGTGCCAGCTCACCCGCCGCCAGCACCGGGGAGCTGTTTTTT. It is translated as CASSPAASTGELFF. V usage is TRBV18 and J usage is TRBJ2-2; D unclear. CDR1 and CDR2 from the germline V gene are KGHSH and LQKENI. V dropped 3 bases and J dropped 4 bases, with 9 bases sitting between them. CDR3 length: 14 amino acids.

The rearrangement joins TRBV4-2 to TRBJ1-4, with D perhaps matching TRBD1 (6 bases). Germline CDR1 LGHNA, CDR2 YNFKEQ. Trimming removed 3 bases from V and 15 bases from J, with 23 bases in between. The CDR3 covers 15 residues. The CDR3 nucleotides are TGTGCCAGCAGCCACTTAACAGGGCAAGGGAAAACTATGTTTTTT. This encodes CASSHLTGQGKTMFF.

This clone was observed a few times. CDR3 bases: TGTGCCAGCAGCTTGGATGGGACGGAGGGAGATACGCAGTATTTT. Translating it yields CASSLDGTEGDTQYF. The V call is TRBV5-8, the J call TRBJ2-3; D might be TRBD2 (6 bases). CDR1 and CDR2 from the germline V gene are SGHTS and YDEGEE. Trimming removed 0 bases at V and 5 bases at J, with 13 bases between. The CDR3 spans 15 residues. Supplemented by reference TRBV5-8 and TRBJ2-3, the full variable domain reads EAGVTQSPTHLIKTRGQQATLRCSPISGHTSVYWYQQALGLGLQFLLWYDEGEERNRGNFPPRFSGRQFPNYSSELNVNALELEDSALYLCASSLDGTEGDTQYFGPGTRLTVL.

This chain connects TRBV5-1 to TRBJ2-3, with D perhaps TRBD2 (6 bases). The CDR3 has 14 amino acids. V was cut by 4 bases and J by 2 bases, with 11 bases left in between. The germline gives CDR1 SGHRS, CDR2 YFSETQ. The CDR3 loop reads CASSGGLLTDTQYF. For the CDR3, the DNA is TGCGCCAGCAGCGGGGGACTTCTCACAGATACGCAGTATTTT.

The chain combines TRBV28 with TRBJ2-1; D gene ambiguous. The CDR3 runs to 12 residues. The V and J ends lost 1 base and 7 bases respectively, with 5 bases between them. Per germline, CDR1 MDHEN and CDR2 SYDVKM. DNA for the CDR3: TGTGCCAGCAGTTTATCTGCGAATGAGCAGTTCTTC. This translates into CASSLSANEQFF. The full variable domain, rest sourced from reference TRBV28 and TRBJ2-1, is DVKVTQSSRYLVKRTGEKVFLECVQDMDHENMFWYRQDPGLGLRLIYFSYDVKMKEKGDIPEGYSVSREKKERFSLILESASTNQTSMYLCASSLSANEQFFGPGTRLTVL.

This clone was observed a few times. This chain uses TRBV18 with TRBJ1-1; TRBD1 matches 9 bases. The CDR3 has 14 residues. Germline values: CDR1 KGHSH, CDR2 LQKENI. Trimming took 3 bases from V and 4 from J; bases not matched to a gene: 3. The CDR3 spells CASSPRGQGTEAFF. Here the CDR3 DNA reads TGTGCCAGCTCACCCCGGGGACAGGGCACTGAAGCTTTCTTT.

The rearrangement joins TRBV28 to TRBJ2-7; 8 bases fit TRBD1. The CDR3 spans 18 residues. Germline CDR1 MDHEN, CDR2 SYDVKM. V shed 3 bases and J 3 bases; nucleotides not matched to a gene: 16. The CDR3 DNA reads as TGTGCCAGCAGTTTGTTGCCTGTCGGGACAGGAAGTTTCTACGAGCAGTACTTC. It translates to CASSLLPVGTGSFYEQYF. The whole variable domain, remainder taken from reference TRBV28 and TRBJ2-7, is DVKVTQSSRYLVKRTGEKVFLECVQDMDHENMFWYRQDPGLGLRLIYFSYDVKMKEKGDIPEGYSVSREKKERFSLILESASTNQTSMYLCASSLLPVGTGSFYEQYFGPGTRLTVT.

The CDR3 region has the DNA TGTGCCAGCAGTTCGGACAGGGCGGTGTTCGGCTACACCTTC. This encodes CASSSDRAVFGYTF. This chain uses TRBV6-1 with TRBJ1-2; TRBD1 aligns across 8 bases. V dropped 5 bases and J dropped 8; count of bases not matched to a gene: 10. The CDR3 length is 14 residues. CDR1 is MNHNS and CDR2 is SASEGT in the germline V gene.

Only a few counts were recorded for this clone. The rearrangement joins TRBV28 to TRBJ2-3, with 11 nucleotides matching TRBD2. The germline V gene encodes CDR1 MDHEN and CDR2 SYDVKM. The CDR3 covers 16 residues. V dropped 2 bases and J dropped 6; count of bases not matched to a gene: 7. CDR3 nucleotides: TGTGCCAGCAGTTTAGACTTAGCGGGGGGGTCGGATACGCAGTATTTT. It codes for CASSLDLAGGSDTQYF.

The V and J genes are TRBV7-2 and TRBJ2-7, with TRBD2 matching 9 bases. In germline, CDR1 is SGHTA, CDR2 FQGNSA. The CDR3 consists of 14 residues. J was trimmed by 5 bases and V by 6 bases; bases with no gene match: 8. In nucleotides, the CDR3 is TGTGCCAGCAGTCTTAGCGGGAGCAGCCACGAGCAGTACTTC. Amino acid sequence: CASSLSGSSHEQYF.

This clone has a handful of counts. The chain employs TRBV2 and TRBJ2-2; TRBD1 matches 8 bases. Germline V gives CDR1 SNHLY, CDR2 FYNNEI. This CDR3 region has 14 residues. With V trimmed by 7 bases and J by 7 bases, 8 bases remained unmatched. CDR3 region: CASKAQGADGELFF. The CDR3 coding sequence is TGTGCCAGCAAGGCGCAGGGGGCGGACGGGGAGCTGTTTTTT.

CDR3 DNA: TGTGCCAGCAGTTCGACAGGGTTAGTGGAAAAACTGTTTTTT. Encoded protein: CASSSTGLVEKLFF. V gene TRBV28 combines with J gene TRBJ1-4; 7 nucleotides match TRBD1. Trimming at V came to 4 bases and at J to 8 bases, leaving 7 bases not matched to a gene. The CDR3 totals 14 residues. Germline V lookup: CDR1 MDHEN, CDR2 SYDVKM.

The genes are TRBV28 and TRBJ2-1; D remains unclear. Germline lookup yields CDR1 MDHEN and CDR2 SYDVKM. The V gene lost 3 bases and the J gene lost 10 bases, with 7 bases spanning the gap. The CDR3 has 11 amino acids. The CDR3 nucleotides read TGTGCCAGCAGTTTTCAATTCGAGCAGTTCTTC. It specifies CASSFQFEQFF.

This clone was observed many times. The V call is TRBV6-1, the J call TRBJ1-5, with a weak D call TRBD1 (6 bases). Trimming stripped 10 bases from V and 2 bases from J, with 15 bases between. The CDR3 covers 14 residues. Germline loops: CDR1 MNHNS, CDR2 SASEGT. The CDR3 sequence is CATQGDKRNQPQHF. The DNA for the CDR3 is TGTGCCACACAAGGGGACAAACGCAATCAGCCCCAGCATTTT.

V is TRBV5-1 and J is TRBJ1-4, with D tentatively TRBD1 (6 bases). Germline V gene lookup returns CDR1 SGHRS and CDR2 YFSETQ. The CDR3 covers 14 residues. V lost 7 bases to trimming and J lost 6 bases, with 16 bases between them. The DNA of the CDR3 is TGCGCCAGCGCCCATTCCGGGACATATGAAAAACTGTTTTTT. As protein: CASAHSGTYEKLFF.

The chain has TRBV28 and TRBJ2-1; possibly TRBD1 for D (6 bases). The CDR3 loop spans 11 amino acids. Per germline, CDR1 MDHEN and CDR2 SYDVKM. The germline V and J ends were trimmed by 5 bases and 9 bases, with 8 bases remaining between them. Here the CDR3 DNA reads TGTGCCAGCAGTCAGGGGAGTGAGCAGTTCTTC. It translates to CASSQGSEQFF.

This clone appeared a few times. The chain recombines TRBV15 with TRBJ2-5; possible D gene TRBD2, 5 bases. The CDR3 spans 12 residues. Trimming removed 0 bases at V and 7 bases at J, with 6 bases between. The germline CDR1 and CDR2 sequences are LNHNV and YYDKDF (reference sequence). The CDR3 loop is CATSRDRGTQYF. CDR3 bases: TGTGCCACCAGCAGAGACCGGGGGACCCAGTACTTC. Complete variable domain (other parts from reference TRBV15 and TRBJ2-5): DAMVIQNPRYQVTQFGKPVTLSCSQTLNHNVMYWYQQKSSQAPKLLFHYYDKDFNNEADTPDNFQSRRPNTSFCFLDIRSPGLGDTAMYLCATSRDRGTQYFGPGTRLLVL.

V gene TRBV19 combines with J gene TRBJ2-1; 7 bases fit TRBD2. The CDR3 length is 13 residues. Germline trimming cut 7 bases from V and 8 bases from J; bases unmatched to any gene: 8. The germline V gene encodes CDR1 LNHDA and CDR2 SQIVND (reference sequence). The CDR3 DNA reads TGTGCCAGTACTAGAGGGACTACCCATGAGCAGTTCTTC. The encoded protein is CASTRGTTHEQFF. Combining the CDR3 with reference TRBV19 and TRBJ2-1 gives the whole variable domain DGGITQSPKYLFRKEGQNVTLSCEQNLNHDAMYWYRQDPGQGLRLIYYSQIVNDFQKGDIAEGYSVSREKKESFPLTVTSAQKNPTAFYLCASTRGTTHEQFFGPGTRLTVL.

The V gene is TRBV2, the J gene TRBJ2-3; 10 bases fit TRBD1. V shed 9 bases and J 8 bases; nucleotides not matched to a gene: 8. CDR1 SNHLY and CDR2 FYNNEI come from the germline V gene. CDR3 length: 13 amino acids. The CDR3 here is CASGTGAYATQYF. In nucleotides, the CDR3 is TGTGCCAGTGGGACAGGGGCCTATGCTACGCAGTATTTT. Supplemented by reference TRBV2 and TRBJ2-3, the full variable domain reads EPEVTQTPSHQVTQMGQEVILRCVPISNHLYFYWYRQILGQKVEFLVSFYNNEISEKSEIFDDQFSVERPDGSNFTLKIRSTKLEDSAMYFCASGTGAYATQYFGPGTRLTVL.

The chain uses TRBV11-2 and TRBJ1-1, with TRBD1 matching 7 bases. This CDR3 is built from 14 residues. V gave up 1 base and J gave up 5 bases; unmatched junction bases: 4. Germline CDR1 is SGHAT and CDR2 is FQNNGV. Here the CDR3 reads CASSLGPGGTEAFF. The CDR3 DNA reads as TGTGCCAGCAGCTTAGGTCCAGGGGGGACTGAAGCTTTCTTT.

The chain employs TRBV25-1 and TRBJ2-5; perhaps TRBD1 as D (5 bases). The CDR3 is 16 residues long. CDR1 and CDR2 from the germline V gene are MGHDK and SYGVNS. Trimming pared 2 bases from V and 5 bases from J, leaving 18 bases between. CDR3 bases: TGTGCCAGCAGTGAAGGGGCGCTAGGCCCCCTCGAGACCCAGTACTTC. Translation gives CASSEGALGPLETQYF.

J is TRBJ2-4 and V is TRBV29-1; 7 bases fit TRBD1. The CDR3 has 16 amino acids. CDR1 is SQVTM and CDR2 is ANQGSEA in the germline V gene. V lost 4 bases to trimming and J lost 0 bases; unmatched junction nucleotides: 9. DNA for the CDR3: TGCAGCGTTGGGGGACAGTTGAATCTAGCCAAAAACATTCAGTACTTC. It translates to CSVGGQLNLAKNIQYF.

This chain uses TRBV6-1 with TRBJ1-1, with 8 bases that match TRBD1. This CDR3 has 13 amino acids. Germline V gene sequence: CDR1 MNHNS, CDR2 SASEGT. V was pared by 4 bases and J by 7 bases, with 5 bases of the junction left unmatched. The CDR3 spells CASSVGQGGEAFF. CDR3 sequence (DNA): TGTGCCAGCAGTGTAGGACAGGGAGGTGAAGCTTTCTTT.

The chain recombines TRBV6-1 with TRBJ1-6, with no clear D. Trimming left V 6 bases short and J 6 bases short, with 12 bases between. The CDR3 sequence is 14 residues long. CDR1 and CDR2 from the germline V gene are MNHNS and SASEGT. The CDR3 DNA follows: TGTGCCAGCAGGGTTGGGGAGAGTAATTCACCCCTCCACTTT. It codes for CASRVGESNSPLHF.